The 30 T cell receptor beta chains below come from one sample, sequenced in a study of cytomegalovirus exposure and HLA in healthy donors. This PCR relied on a set of 60 Vbeta primers and 13 Jbeta primers. Some clones are missing from TCRdb's copy, which holds only in-frame ones; the method was immunoSEQ multiplex PCR. The sample contains over 150,000 clones, roughly 80% of which appear only once. Sequencing was performed on PBMCs. These receptors originate from a man aged 50-60 years in good health and CMV-seropositive.

This chain links TRBV7-2 with TRBJ1-1; 8 bases agree with TRBD1. Germline trimming cut 2 bases from V and 3 bases from J; bases unmatched to any gene: 2. Germline V gene sequence: CDR1 SGHTA, CDR2 FQGNSA. This CDR3 comprises 14 residues. CDR3 residues: CASSLNRGYTEAFF. The CDR3 DNA reads as TGTGCCAGCAGCTTAAACAGGGGGTACACTGAAGCTTTCTTT.

The CDR3 reads CASSPGQSNSNQPQHF. CDR3 nucleotides: TGTGCCAGCAGCCCGGGACAGTCTAATAGCAATCAGCCCCAGCATTTT. V gene TRBV7-9 combines with J gene TRBJ1-5; 7 bases agree with TRBD1. The CDR3 extends over 16 amino acids. J was trimmed by 0 bases and V by 5 bases; bases with no gene match: 7. CDR1 and CDR2 from the germline V gene are SEHNR and FQNEAQ (reference sequence).

The gene calls are TRBV7-9 and TRBJ1-4; tentative D call: TRBD1 (5 bases). Trimming took off 5 bases at V and 0 bases at J, with 19 bases between the two ends. This CDR3 is built from 18 residues. The germline gives CDR1 SEHNR, CDR2 FQNEAQ (reference sequence). The CDR3 bases are TGTGCCAGCAGCAGCCCCGCCGACAGACCCACAACTAATGAAAAACTGTTTTTT. Translation gives CASSSPADRPTTNEKLFF.

The chain combines TRBV19 with TRBJ2-6; D is ambiguous. CDR1 is LNHDA and CDR2 is SQIVND in the germline V gene (reference sequence). The CDR3 spans 16 residues. Deletions cut 8 bases from V and 3 bases from J, with 17 bases between. CDR3 amino acids: CASYSQTKGGANVLTF. As DNA, the CDR3 is TGTGCCAGTTATAGCCAAACCAAAGGTGGGGCCAACGTCCTGACTTTC.

V gene TRBV18 combines with J gene TRBJ2-7; 11 positions match TRBD2. The CDR3 runs to 16 residues. CDR1 KGHSH and CDR2 LQKENI come from the germline V gene. Losses at the gene ends were 5 bases for V and 3 bases for J; bases not matched to a gene: 9. In nucleotides, the CDR3 is TGTGCCAGCTCAGCAGATACTAGCGGGGGCCTCTACGAGCAGTACTTC. It translates to CASSADTSGGLYEQYF.

V and J are TRBV11-1 and TRBJ2-3, with TRBD2 matching 10 bases. From germline, CDR1 is SGHAT and CDR2 FQDESV (reference sequence). The CDR3 extends over 18 amino acids. The ends lost 3 bases at V and 0 bases at J; junction bases unmatched: 9. The CDR3 bases are TGTGCCAGCAGCTTTTTTGCTAGCGGGAGAGCGAGCACAGATACGCAGTATTTT. Protein product: CASSFFASGRASTDTQYF. Variable domain in full (rest from reference TRBV11-1 and TRBJ2-3): EAEVAQSPRYKITEKSQAVAFWCDPISGHATLYWYRQILGQGPELLVQFQDESVVDDSQLPKDRFSAERLKGVDSTLKIQPAELGDSAMYLCASSFFASGRASTDTQYFGPGTRLTVL.

The chain joins TRBV28 to TRBJ1-2; D is perhaps TRBD1 (5 bases). CDR1 MDHEN and CDR2 SYDVKM come from the germline V gene. The CDR3 is 14 residues long. Trimming took off 6 bases at V and 4 bases at J, with 15 bases between the two ends. The CDR3 spells CASSPAGLIYGYTF. As DNA, the CDR3 is TGTGCCAGCAGCCCCGCAGGGCTCATCTATGGCTACACCTTC.

This clone has just a few counts. The J gene is TRBJ2-3, the V gene TRBV7-9; 15 bases are a match to TRBD2. With 5 bases clipped from V and 3 bases from J, the junction kept 12 bases outside the gene matches. This CDR3 is 19 amino acids long. CDR1 and CDR2 (germline): SEHNR, FQNEAQ (reference sequence). The CDR3: CASSRGLAGGPRSTDTQYF. The DNA for the CDR3 is TGTGCCAGCAGCAGGGGACTAGCGGGGGGACCCCGTTCGACAGATACGCAGTATTTT.

J is TRBJ2-7 and V is TRBV6-4; D is possibly TRBD2 (5 bases). Germline CDR1 reads MRHNA; CDR2 reads SNTAGT. The ends were cut back, 2 bases at V and 4 bases at J, with 9 bases in the middle. This CDR3 comprises 13 residues. The chain's CDR3 is CASSDGSGYEQYF. As DNA, the CDR3 is TGTGCCAGCAGTGACGGCAGCGGATACGAGCAGTACTTC.

V usage is TRBV11-3 and J usage is TRBJ2-7, with D possibly TRBD2 on 6 matching bases. The CDR3 spans 16 residues. V lost 5 bases and J 4 bases, leaving 21 bases between the germline ends. Germline CDR1 reads SGHNT; CDR2 reads YENEEA. The CDR3 DNA reads TGTGCCAGCAGCCCATCGGGGGTAGCGTCAAGGTACGAGCAGTACTTC. This sequence encodes CASSPSGVASRYEQYF.

The rearrangement joins TRBV11-3 to TRBJ1-1, with 7 nucleotides matching TRBD1. The V gene's germline CDR1 is SGHNT and CDR2 YENEEA. The V gene end was trimmed by 5 bases and the J gene end by 1 base; junction bases not matched to a gene: 4. This CDR3 comprises 14 residues. CDR3 DNA: TGTGCCAGCAGCCCAGGACAGGCGAACACTGAAGCTTTCTTT. Protein sequence: CASSPGQANTEAFF.

V usage is TRBV18 and J usage is TRBJ2-7; a possible D gene is TRBD1 (5 bases). Germline-derived CDR1 and CDR2 are KGHSH and LQKENI. The CDR3 has 16 residues. V was cut by 4 bases and J by 0 bases, with 16 bases left in between. The CDR3 is CASSLGHLVSSYEQYF. CDR3 sequence (DNA): TGTGCCAGCTCACTCGGACATCTTGTGAGCTCCTACGAGCAGTACTTC.

This clone has just a few counts. The CDR3 sequence is CASSYLDSLSYEQYF. In nucleotides, the CDR3 is TGTGCCAGCAGTTACCTGGACAGCCTCTCCTACGAGCAGTACTTC. The chain couples TRBV6-5 to TRBJ2-7, with D perhaps TRBD1 (6 bases). Germline V lookup: CDR1 MNHEY, CDR2 SVGAGI. The V gene lost 2 bases and the J gene lost 0 bases, with 11 bases spanning the gap. The CDR3 has 15 residues.

The V call is TRBV5-4, the J call TRBJ2-1; TRBD2 agrees at 10 bases. The V gene end was trimmed by 5 bases and the J gene end by 9 bases; junction bases not matched to a gene: 11. CDR3 length: 15 residues. Germline CDR1 reads SGHNT; CDR2 reads YYREEE (reference sequence). This CDR3 is CASRVLAGARGEQFF. The CDR3 DNA reads as TGTGCCAGCAGGGTCCTAGCGGGGGCACGAGGTGAGCAGTTCTTC.

A word on this clone: Other DNA variants within this sample encode the same CDR3. The rearrangement uses TRBV7-2 and TRBJ2-3; D tentatively fits TRBD1 or TRBD2 (6 bases each). Germline lookup yields CDR1 SGHTA and CDR2 FQGNSA. CDR3 length: 15 residues. V lost 5 bases to trimming and J lost 0 bases, with 12 bases between them. CDR3: CASSLGGLSTDTQYF. The CDR3, as DNA: TGTGCCAGCAGCCTAGGGGGGCTTAGCACAGATACGCAGTATTTT.

The chain couples TRBV6-1 to TRBJ2-2, with D maybe TRBD2 (5 bases). V dropped 6 bases and J dropped 3 bases, with 11 bases sitting between them. Germline V lookup: CDR1 MNHNS, CDR2 SASEGT. The CDR3 spans 14 residues. The CDR3 coding sequence is TGTGCCAGCAGGCCGGGATCCCACACCGGGGAGCTGTTTTTT. Protein sequence: CASRPGSHTGELFF.

The J gene is TRBJ2-3, the V gene TRBV4-3, with 9 bases aligning to TRBD1. The ends lost 2 bases at V and 5 bases at J; junction bases unmatched: 5. There are 15 residues in the CDR3. Germline CDR1 and CDR2: LGHNA and YSLEER. The chain's CDR3 is CASSQWTGVRDTQYF. The CDR3 coding sequence is TGCGCCAGCAGCCAATGGACAGGGGTAAGAGATACGCAGTATTTT.

This chain links TRBV6-1 with TRBJ1-1; D may be TRBD1 (5 bases). Germline V gives CDR1 MNHNS, CDR2 SASEGT. With 4 bases removed from V and 1 base from J, the gap between germline ends came to 25 bases. The CDR3 contains 19 residues. As DNA, the CDR3 is TGTGCCAGCAGTGGCTTAAAGTGGAGGGGCGAGATCGGGAACACTGAAGCTTTCTTT. Translated, it gives CASSGLKWRGEIGNTEAFF.

This clone was seen only a few times. This rearrangement joins TRBV28 to TRBJ1-1, with D possibly being TRBD1 (6 bases). The V end was cut by 5 bases, the J end by 4 bases, with 14 bases between. CDR1 and CDR2 from the germline V gene are MDHEN and SYDVKM. The CDR3 contains 14 residues. The CDR3 here is CASSTREGGTEAFF. The CDR3 DNA follows: TGTGCCAGCAGTACAAGGGAGGGGGGCACTGAAGCTTTCTTT. The full variable domain, with the rest looked up from reference TRBV28 and TRBJ1-1, is DVKVTQSSRYLVKRTGEKVFLECVQDMDHENMFWYRQDPGLGLRLIYFSYDVKMKEKGDIPEGYSVSREKKERFSLILESASTNQTSMYLCASSTREGGTEAFFGQGTRLTVV.

The rearrangement joins TRBV11-2 to TRBJ2-1; 8 nucleotides align to TRBD1. Germline-derived CDR1 and CDR2 are SGHAT and FQNNGV. J gave up 7 bases and V 8 bases, and 13 bases lay outside the gene matches. This CDR3 has 15 amino acids. CDR3 residues: CASARVPGGSNEQFF. The CDR3 coding sequence is TGTGCCAGCGCGAGGGTCCCAGGGGGCTCGAATGAGCAGTTCTTC.

This clone was found once. V gene TRBV29-1 combines with J gene TRBJ1-1, with D perhaps matching TRBD1 (6 bases). The CDR3 consists of 12 residues. Germline loops: CDR1 SQVTM, CDR2 ANQGSEA. The V end was cut by 5 bases, the J end by 6 bases, with 13 bases between. This CDR3 reads CSVIQGNAEAFF. CDR3 sequence (DNA): TGCAGCGTTATACAGGGCAACGCTGAAGCTTTCTTT.

The chain recombines TRBV18 with TRBJ2-2; D is ambiguous. Germline loops: CDR1 KGHSH, CDR2 LQKENI. CDR3 length equals 16 residues. Trimming removed 2 bases at V and 0 bases at J, with 10 bases between. CDR3 sequence: CASSPEFTANTGELFF. The CDR3 DNA reads TGTGCCAGCTCACCAGAGTTTACAGCGAACACCGGGGAGCTGTTTTTT.

The chain links TRBV6-1 to TRBJ2-1; 8 nucleotides match TRBD1. V shed 7 bases, J shed 6 bases, and the junction held 11 bases outside the gene matches. CDR3 size: 15 residues. Germline V gene lookup returns CDR1 MNHNS and CDR2 SASEGT. CDR3 protein: CASNLSPGQGNEQFF. CDR3 coding DNA: TGTGCCAGCAACCTGTCCCCCGGACAGGGCAATGAGCAGTTCTTC.

The chain employs TRBV19 and TRBJ2-7; no definite D call. The V gene lost 6 bases and the J gene lost 2 bases, with 11 bases spanning the gap. The CDR3 is 13 residues long. CDR1 and CDR2 (germline): LNHDA, SQIVND (reference sequence). CDR3 loop: CASSDTSPYEQYF. In DNA, the CDR3 is TGTGCCAGTAGCGACACATCTCCCTACGAGCAGTACTTC.

The gene calls are TRBV11-3 and TRBJ1-1; D uncertain. The germline V gene has CDR1 SGHNT and CDR2 YENEEA. V lost 0 bases to trimming and J lost 0 bases, with 8 bases between them. The CDR3 is made up of 15 amino acids. The CDR3, as DNA: TGTGCCAGCAGCTTAGACGCAGAAATGAACACTGAAGCTTTCTTT. Its translation: CASSLDAEMNTEAFF.

A word on this clone: This CDR3 is also generated by other DNA sequences in the sample. The chain couples TRBV13 to TRBJ2-1, with 7 bases matching TRBD2. Trimming cost V 5 bases and J 4 bases; bases outside gene matches: 8. Germline CDR1 PRHDT, CDR2 FYEKMQ (reference sequence). CDR3 size: 15 residues. The CDR3 here is CASSPRASGYNEQFF. The CDR3 DNA reads TGTGCCAGCAGCCCCCGGGCTAGCGGTTACAATGAGCAGTTCTTC.

This rearrangement joins TRBV11-3 to TRBJ1-1; D might be TRBD1 (5 bases). Trimming pared 5 bases from V and 1 base from J, leaving 11 bases between. Germline V gene lookup returns CDR1 SGHNT and CDR2 YENEEA. The CDR3 covers 14 residues. The CDR3 nucleotides are TGTGCCAGCAGCCCCGGCAGGGCGAACACTGAAGCTTTCTTT. Protein: CASSPGRANTEAFF.

The chain carries TRBV7-6 and TRBJ2-1; 11 bases match TRBD2. The trim removed 1 base at V and 8 bases at J, leaving 4 bases unmatched. Germline V CDR1 and CDR2: SGHVS, FNYEAQ. CDR3 size: 15 residues. As DNA, the CDR3 is TGTGCCAGCAGCTTAGTAGCGGGGGGGCTCTATGAGCAGTTCTTC. This translates into CASSLVAGGLYEQFF.

V is TRBV6-5 and J is TRBJ1-1; 8 positions match TRBD1. Germline V gives CDR1 MNHEY, CDR2 SVGAGI. Losses at the gene ends were 2 bases for V and 11 bases for J; bases not matched to a gene: 10. CDR3 size: 14 residues. Written as DNA, the CDR3 is TGTGCCAGCAGTTACGGACAGGGTGTCTGGGGGGCTTTCTTT. It translates to CASSYGQGVWGAFF.

The J gene is TRBJ2-7, the V gene TRBV11-2; D remains unclear. V was cut by 2 bases and J by 13 bases, with 12 bases left in between. The CDR3 runs 11 residues. Germline CDR1 reads SGHAT; CDR2 reads FQNNGV. The CDR3 DNA reads as TGTGCCAGCAGCTTATCCGCGACTTCATACTTC. This encodes CASSLSATSYF.